Below, 25 T cell receptor beta chains from the same sample are listed, as sequenced in a study of cytomegalovirus exposure and HLA in healthy donors. The primer mix had 60 Vbeta and 13 Jbeta primers. The repertoire was sequenced with immunoSEQ multiplex PCR; TCRdb's copy has only in-frame clones and lacks some. The data contain about 160,000 clones, around four fifths of them singletons. The sequencing input was PBMCs. The origin of the receptors is a female donor in good health and CMV-seronegative.

This clone showed up just a few times. This chain links TRBV29-1 with TRBJ2-7; maybe TRBD1 (6 bases). The CDR3 length is 11 residues. The V gene lost 7 bases and the J gene lost 4 bases, with 11 bases spanning the gap. Germline CDR1 reads SQVTM; CDR2 reads ANQGSEA. The CDR3 here is CSGYQGYEQYF. The CDR3 DNA reads as TGCAGCGGATACCAGGGGTACGAGCAGTACTTC.

The gene calls are TRBV7-2 and TRBJ2-4; 7 nucleotides align to TRBD1. Germline loops: CDR1 SGHTA, CDR2 FQGNSA. V was pared by 3 bases and J by 8 bases, with 7 bases of the junction left unmatched. This CDR3 comprises 14 residues. The CDR3 loop reads CASSFTGEADIQYF. CDR3 DNA: TGTGCCAGCAGCTTTACAGGGGAAGCGGACATTCAGTACTTC.

This clone was picked up a small number of times. This chain joins TRBV18 and TRBJ2-3, with D maybe TRBD2 (6 bases). Germline V gives CDR1 KGHSH, CDR2 LQKENI. Trimming removed 3 bases from V and 2 bases from J, with 15 bases in between. The CDR3 loop spans 16 amino acids. This chain's CDR3 is CASSPTTGEATDTQYF. CDR3 sequence (DNA): TGTGCCAGCTCACCCACCACGGGGGAGGCCACAGATACGCAGTATTTT.

This chain links TRBV9 with TRBJ1-1; TRBD1 matches 10 bases. With V trimmed by 4 bases and J by 4 bases, 4 bases remained unmatched. The CDR3 runs 14 residues. In germline, CDR1 is SGDLS, CDR2 YYNGEE. CDR3 sequence reads: CASSTGTGVTEAFF. CDR3 bases: TGTGCCAGCAGCACCGGGACAGGGGTCACTGAAGCTTTCTTT.

The rearrangement uses TRBV27 and TRBJ2-3; a weak D match, TRBD2 (7 bases). Deletions cut 5 bases from V and 8 bases from J, with 11 bases between. Per the germline V gene, CDR1 is MNHEY and CDR2 is SMNVEV (reference sequence). The CDR3 runs to 12 residues. The CDR3, as DNA: TGTGCCAGCAGTAATAGGGGGGGTACGCAGTATTTT. Amino acid sequence: CASSNRGGTQYF.

The rearrangement links TRBV15 to TRBJ2-1; TRBD2 matches 13 bases. This CDR3 has 17 amino acids. V dropped 3 bases and J dropped 3; count of bases not matched to a gene: 5. Germline lookup yields CDR1 LNHNV and CDR2 YYDKDF (reference sequence). The CDR3 coding sequence is TGTGCCACCAGCAGGGGGACTAGCGGGGTTAGCTACAATGAGCAGTTCTTC. It yields the protein CATSRGTSGVSYNEQFF. Full variable domain (rest looked up from reference TRBV15 and TRBJ2-1): DAMVIQNPRYQVTQFGKPVTLSCSQTLNHNVMYWYQQKSSQAPKLLFHYYDKDFNNEADTPDNFQSRRPNTSFCFLDIRSPGLGDTAMYLCATSRGTSGVSYNEQFFGPGTRLTVL.

This chain joins TRBV27 and TRBJ1-4; TRBD1 aligns across 10 bases. V shed 6 bases and J 10 bases; nucleotides not matched to a gene: 8. From germline, CDR1 is MNHEY and CDR2 SMNVEV (reference sequence). The CDR3 has 14 amino acids. The CDR3 nucleotides read TGTGCCAGCAGCCCCGGGACAGGGGTTGGAAAACTGTTTTTT. This translates into CASSPGTGVGKLFF. Looking up the rest from reference TRBV27 and TRBJ1-4 gives the full variable domain: EAQVTQNPRYLITVTGKKLTVTCSQNMNHEYMSWYRQDPGLGLRQIYYSMNVEVTDKGDVPEGYKVSRKEKRNFPLILESPSPNQTSLYFCASSPGTGVGKLFFGSGTQLSVL.

The chain couples TRBV6-4 to TRBJ2-3, with 8 bases that match TRBD2. V trimming: 6 bases; J trimming: 1 base; junction bases outside the gene matches: 3. Germline V gene sequence: CDR1 MRHNA, CDR2 SNTAGT. CDR3 size: 14 residues. CDR3 loop: CASSRREGTDTQYF. CDR3 DNA sequence: TGTGCCAGCAGCCGGCGGGAGGGCACAGATACGCAGTATTTT.

This chain links TRBV5-1 with TRBJ2-7; 10 bases match TRBD1. V shed 0 bases and J 5 bases; nucleotides not matched to a gene: 5. The CDR3 runs to 15 residues. Germline V gives CDR1 SGHRS, CDR2 YFSETQ. The CDR3 DNA follows: TGCGCCAGCAGCTTGGGACAGGGGGCTCGTGACGAGCAGTACTTC. Amino acid sequence: CASSLGQGARDEQYF. The full variable domain, completed using reference TRBV5-1 and TRBJ2-7, is KAGVTQTPRYLIKTRGQQVTLSCSPISGHRSVSWYQQTPGQGLQFLFEYFSETQRNKGNFPGRFSGRQFSNSRSEMNVSTLELGDSALYLCASSLGQGARDEQYFGPGTRLTVT.

V gene TRBV18 combines with J gene TRBJ1-4, with D possibly matching TRBD1 (6 bases). CDR3 length equals 12 residues. Germline V gene sequence: CDR1 KGHSH, CDR2 LQKENI. V was pared by 6 bases and J by 7 bases, with 9 bases between. CDR3 in DNA: TGTGCCAGCTCCCGAGGGGGTGAAAAACTGTTTTTT. This codes for CASSRGGEKLFF.

This clone has only one observation. The chain carries TRBV29-1 and TRBJ1-2; TRBD1 matches at 10 bases. V dropped 6 bases and J dropped 6; count of bases not matched to a gene: 4. Per the germline V gene, CDR1 is SQVTM and CDR2 is ANQGSEA. The CDR3 is made up of 12 amino acids. This CDR3 is CSVSGTGDGYTF. CDR3 nucleotides: TGCAGCGTATCTGGGACAGGGGATGGCTACACCTTC.

This clone was seen a handful of times. J is TRBJ2-7 and V is TRBV4-2; 10 bases fit TRBD2. This CDR3 comprises 15 residues. Unmatched junction bases numbered 4, after V lost 4 bases and J lost 1 base. Germline loops: CDR1 LGHNA, CDR2 YNFKEQ. The CDR3 reads CASSPGLASSYEQYF. DNA of the CDR3: TGTGCCAGCAGCCCGGGACTAGCGAGTTCCTACGAGCAGTACTTC.

This chain links TRBV14 with TRBJ1-1; the match to TRBD1 covers 8 bases. J lost 7 bases, V lost 4 bases, and 11 bases had no gene match. Germline V CDR1 and CDR2: SGHDN, FVKESK. The CDR3 is made up of 15 amino acids. The DNA for the CDR3 is TGTGCCAGCAGCCCCAAGGACAGGGCACATGGTGAAGCTTTCTTT. Its protein product is CASSPKDRAHGEAFF.

The chain joins TRBV5-1 to TRBJ2-3; the match to TRBD2 covers 16 bases. This CDR3 has 18 residues. Looked up from germline, CDR1 is SGHRS and CDR2 is YFSETQ. The J segment lost 2 bases and the V segment lost 0 bases, leaving 3 bases of the junction unmatched. The CDR3 DNA sequence: TGCGCCAGCAGCTTGGCGGGACTAGCGGGAGGGCCCACAGATACGCAGTATTTT. Its translation: CASSLAGLAGGPTDTQYF. Complete variable domain (other parts from reference TRBV5-1 and TRBJ2-3): KAGVTQTPRYLIKTRGQQVTLSCSPISGHRSVSWYQQTPGQGLQFLFEYFSETQRNKGNFPGRFSGRQFSNSRSEMNVSTLELGDSALYLCASSLAGLAGGPTDTQYFGPGTRLTVL.

The chain has TRBV5-1 and TRBJ2-5; 8 bases are a match to TRBD2. The DNA end is a closer match to TRBJ2-7, so the J assignment may be wrong. CDR3 size: 15 residues. Germline values: CDR1 SGHRS, CDR2 YFSETQ. The CDR3 is CASSPVAGGPSEQYF. Here the CDR3 DNA reads TGCGCCAGCAGCCCAGTGGCGGGAGGCCCTTCCGAGCAGTACTTC.

About this clone: This CDR3 is also generated by other DNA sequences in the sample. V is TRBV7-2 and J is TRBJ2-7; D remains unclear. The V end lost 5 bases, the J end lost 4 bases, and 6 bases lay between the germline ends. This CDR3 has 11 amino acids. Germline V gene sequence: CDR1 SGHTA, CDR2 FQGNSA. The CDR3 loop is CASSPSYEQYF. The CDR3 DNA reads as TGTGCCAGCAGCCCGAGTTACGAGCAGTACTTC.

This clone has just a few counts. V is TRBV29-1 and J is TRBJ1-1; 8 bases are a match to TRBD1. CDR1 and CDR2 from the germline V gene are SQVTM and ANQGSEA. V lost 7 bases, J lost 10 bases, and 11 bases stayed unmatched. This CDR3 contains 12 residues. The CDR3 loop is CSGSTGVLAAFF. CDR3 coding DNA: TGCAGCGGTTCGACAGGGGTCTTGGCAGCTTTCTTT.

This clone has just a few counts. The V gene is TRBV19, the J gene TRBJ1-2; possible D gene TRBD1, 6 bases. This CDR3 has 15 amino acids. Trimming took 7 bases from V and 4 from J, leaving 19 bases between them. The germline CDR1 and CDR2 sequences are LNHDA and SQIVND (reference sequence). Here the CDR3 DNA reads TGTGCCAGTACCCACCCGAGCGGACAGTTCTATGGCTACACCTTC. This codes for CASTHPSGQFYGYTF. Drawing the rest from reference TRBV19 and TRBJ1-2, the complete variable domain is DGGITQSPKYLFRKEGQNVTLSCEQNLNHDAMYWYRQDPGQGLRLIYYSQIVNDFQKGDIAEGYSVSREKKESFPLTVTSAQKNPTAFYLCASTHPSGQFYGYTFGSGTRLTVV.

The chain carries TRBV5-1 and TRBJ2-5; 8 bases are shared with TRBD2. The CDR3 consists of 14 residues. The V and J ends lost 1 base and 7 bases, in that order; junction bases with no gene match: 6. Per the germline V gene, CDR1 is SGHRS and CDR2 is YFSETQ. The CDR3 protein is CASSLSRGDGTQYF. The DNA of the CDR3 is TGCGCCAGCAGCTTGTCGCGGGGGGATGGGACCCAGTACTTC.

This clone appeared a single time. V gene TRBV2 combines with J gene TRBJ2-4, with 7 bases identical to TRBD1. The CDR3 covers 13 residues. Germline CDR1 and CDR2: SNHLY and FYNNEI. Unmatched junction bases numbered 2, after V lost 4 bases and J lost 5 bases. The CDR3 protein is CASSVTGQNIQYF. The CDR3 nucleotides are TGTGCCAGCAGTGTGACAGGGCAAAACATTCAGTACTTC.

The V call is TRBV4-1, the J call TRBJ2-1, with D possibly TRBD2 on 6 matching bases. Trimming left V 5 bases short and J 4 bases short, with 12 bases between. The CDR3 is made up of 14 amino acids. Germline CDR1 MGHRA, CDR2 YSYEKL. The DNA for the CDR3 is TGCGCCAGCAGCTTCGTCGGGGGATACAATGAGCAGTTCTTC. This translates into CASSFVGGYNEQFF.

This clone has just a few counts. The V call is TRBV5-6, the J call TRBJ1-3, with TRBD1 matching over 9 bases. The CDR3 spans 17 residues. V lost 3 bases and J lost 5; bases outside the gene matches: 12. Germline V lookup: CDR1 SGHDT, CDR2 YYEEEE. This chain's CDR3 is CASSSTRGQGSRNTIYF. The CDR3 DNA reads as TGTGCCAGCAGCTCCACCCGGGGACAGGGATCAAGAAACACCATATATTTT.

This chain uses TRBV10-3 with TRBJ2-5; 8 nucleotides align to TRBD2. J lost 2 bases, V lost 0 bases, and 5 bases had no gene match. CDR1 is ENHRY and CDR2 is SYGVKD in the germline V gene. This CDR3 contains 16 residues. The CDR3 reads CAISESFASGQETQYF. In DNA form, the CDR3 reads TGTGCCATCAGTGAGTCGTTTGCTAGCGGGCAAGAGACCCAGTACTTC.

The chain links TRBV6-5 to TRBJ2-5, with 13 bases that match TRBD2. V was clipped by 5 bases and J by 6 bases; unmatched bases: 3. The CDR3 consists of 14 residues. Germline V gives CDR1 MNHEY, CDR2 SVGAGI. As DNA, the CDR3 is TGTGCCAGCAGTCCCGGGACTAGCGGGAAGACCCAGTACTTC. Translating it yields CASSPGTSGKTQYF.

The V gene is TRBV30, the J gene TRBJ2-7; 8 positions match TRBD2. Trimming removed 5 bases from V and 4 bases from J; junction bases left unmatched: 10. Germline assignment: CDR1 GTSNPN and CDR2 SVGIG (reference sequence). The CDR3 spans 14 residues. The CDR3 DNA is TGTGCCTGGGGGAGGGTAGCGGGGACGTACGAGCAGTACTTC. Amino acids: CAWGRVAGTYEQYF.